A single sample is the source of the 9 T cell receptor beta chains below, sequenced in a study of cytomegalovirus exposure and HLA in healthy donors. The data were produced by immunoSEQ multiplex PCR, yet TCRdb's version contains in-frame clones alone and is incomplete. The sample consists of approximately 59,000 clones, approximately 92% of them appearing once. Input material: PBMCs. All receptors come from a man aged 18 to 29 in good health and CMV-seropositive.

The chain combines TRBV28 with TRBJ2-3; 11 nucleotides agree with TRBD2. This CDR3 has 15 residues. J lost 4 bases, V lost 5 bases, and 5 bases had no gene match. CDR1 MDHEN and CDR2 SYDVKM come from the germline V gene. The CDR3 reads CASSIAGGPADTQYF. The CDR3, as DNA: TGTGCCAGCAGTATAGCGGGAGGGCCCGCAGATACGCAGTATTTT.

V and J are TRBV2 and TRBJ2-2; TRBD2 is a possible D gene (5 bases). Germline lookup yields CDR1 SNHLY and CDR2 FYNNEI. The CDR3 totals 13 residues. The V gene lost 7 bases and the J gene lost 4 bases, with 10 bases spanning the gap. The CDR3 spells CASITTSTGELFF. In DNA form, the CDR3 reads TGTGCCAGCATTACCACTAGCACCGGGGAGCTGTTTTTT.

This chain uses TRBV5-1 with TRBJ2-7; 12 bases fit TRBD1. This CDR3 is built from 14 residues. CDR1 is SGHRS and CDR2 is YFSETQ in the germline V gene. Unmatched junction bases numbered 3, after V lost 4 bases and J lost 4 bases. CDR3 bases: TGCGCCAGCAGCCCGGGACAGGGGGCATACGAGCAGTACTTC. Translating gives CASSPGQGAYEQYF.

V is TRBV10-1 and J is TRBJ1-1; perhaps TRBD1 as D (6 bases). CDR1 is WNHNN and CDR2 is SYGVQD in the germline V gene (reference sequence). The CDR3 loop spans 14 amino acids. Trimming pared 5 bases from V and 1 base from J, leaving 11 bases between. Here the CDR3 DNA reads TGCGCCAGCAGTACGGGCAGGGGGAACACTGAAGCTTTCTTT. Encoded protein: CASSTGRGNTEAFF.

V is TRBV7-9 and J is TRBJ2-5; tentative D call: TRBD2 (6 bases). CDR1 SEHNR and CDR2 FQNEAQ come from the germline V gene (reference sequence). The CDR3 is 12 residues long. The V gene lost 2 bases and the J gene lost 5 bases, with 6 bases spanning the gap. The CDR3 nucleotides read TGTGCCAGCAGCTTACGGGGGGAGACCCAGTACTTC. It codes for CASSLRGETQYF.

CDR3 residues: CASSAGLAGFTDTQYF. The DNA for the CDR3 is TGTGCCAGTAGTGCCGGACTAGCGGGATTCACAGATACGCAGTATTTT. The chain carries TRBV19 and TRBJ2-3, with 12 positions matching TRBD2. Germline V gene sequence: CDR1 LNHDA, CDR2 SQIVND (reference sequence). With V trimmed by 5 bases and J by 2 bases, 5 bases remained unmatched. The CDR3 contains 16 residues.

Here the CDR3 DNA reads TGCGCCAGCAGCCCTGGGGGACAGGGGGCGTTCAATGAGCAGTTCTTC. It codes for CASSPGGQGAFNEQFF. The chain combines TRBV5-1 with TRBJ2-1; TRBD1 agrees at 12 bases. The CDR3 is 16 residues long. Per the germline V gene, CDR1 is SGHRS and CDR2 is YFSETQ. The junction had 8 bases not matched to a gene; V was cut back by 4 bases and J by 6 bases.

The chain employs TRBV27 and TRBJ2-1; TRBD2 agrees at 8 bases. The CDR3 is 17 residues long. Germline CDR1 is MNHEY and CDR2 is SMNVEV (reference sequence). The junction had 14 bases not matched to a gene; V was cut back by 4 bases and J by 6 bases. The CDR3, as DNA: TGTGCCAGCAGTTCCTCCTTCGGAGCGGGAGCGAGCAATGAGCAGTTCTTC. Amino acid sequence: CASSSSFGAGASNEQFF.

This chain uses TRBV29-1 with TRBJ2-7; D possibly corresponds to TRBD1 (5 bases). Germline assignment: CDR1 SQVTM and CDR2 ANQGSEA. V lost 7 bases to trimming and J lost 2 bases, with 9 bases between them. This CDR3 has 11 residues. This CDR3 reads CSAKGPYEQYF. Here the CDR3 DNA reads TGCAGCGCCAAGGGGCCCTACGAGCAGTACTTC.